The 28 T cell receptor beta chains given below trace back to one sample, sequenced in a study of blood T cells in healthy people across ages (dated by TCRdb to the mid-2010s). The library was made by 5' RACE. For sequencing, an Illumina HiSeq 2500 was employed. A second PCR of 7 to 11 cycles was performed with a sample-barcoded 5' primer and a J-beta primer mix. The public reads were run again by TCRdb, first through fastp at Q25 and then through MiXCR, and only productive beta chains were kept. Rows are unified per CDR3 protein, each entry keeping the most common DNA and genes. This sample has 700,000 to 1,000,000 distinct CDR3 sequences in its table, and under 45% of those were observed once. Roughly 19% of the sample rests with the top ten. Sample: blood. These TCRs come from a man between 60 and 75 years old in good health.

The chain employs TRBV7-2 and TRBJ1-1; 10 positions match TRBD1. The CDR3 runs 13 residues. The V gene end was trimmed by 5 bases and the J gene end by 10 bases; junction bases not matched to a gene: 7. Germline CDR1 is SGHTA and CDR2 is FQGNSA. The CDR3 protein is CASSVGTGDGAFF. In DNA form, the CDR3 reads TGTGCCAGCAGCGTAGGGACAGGGGACGGAGCTTTCTTT.

CDR3 loop: CATSDRSRAWYRAIFNEQYF. The CDR3, as DNA: TGTGCCACCAGTGATCGCTCTCGGGCCTGGTATAGAGCAATCTTCAACGAGCAGTACTTC. This rearrangement joins TRBV24-1 to TRBJ2-7; D is undetermined. Looked up from germline, CDR1 is KGHDR and CDR2 is SFDVKD. This CDR3 contains 20 residues. Trimming removed 3 bases from V and 5 bases from J, with 31 bases in between.

Of note for this clonotype: At one end the junction does not follow the germline gene, possibly because of a read error. V usage is TRBV7-2 and J usage is TRBJ2-7, with D maybe TRBD1 (5 bases). This CDR3 region has 14 residues. CDR1 is SGHTA and CDR2 is FQGNSA in the germline V gene. CDR3 sequence (DNA): TGTGCCAGCAGCTCCCAGGGCAGCTCCCACGAGCAGTACTTC. It codes for CASSSQGSSHEQYF.

This clonotype was seen a handful of times. The chain recombines TRBV20-1 with TRBJ2-3; 8 bases align to TRBD2. The CDR3 is 15 amino acids. Germline V gene data show CDR1 as DFQATT and CDR2 as SNEGSKA (reference sequence). V lost 1 base, J lost 1 base, and 4 bases stayed unmatched. CDR3 nucleotides: TGCAGTGCTAGAGTACCAGCGGGGGGCACAGATACGCAGTATTTT. Its translation is CSARVPAGGTDTQYF.

The sample holds many counts of this clonotype. V and J are TRBV12-3 or TRBV12-4 and TRBJ2-5; 11 bases agree with TRBD1. The DNA end favors TRBJ2-7, so the J call may be wrong. CDR3 length: 14 residues. CDR3 DNA: TGTGCCAGCAGTCGACCGGGACAGGGGGACGAGCAGTACTTC. Amino acids: CASSRPGQGDEQYF.

The chain uses TRBV25-1 and TRBJ2-1; D might be TRBD2 (6 bases). The length of the CDR3 is 15 residues. From germline, CDR1 is MGHDK and CDR2 SYGVNS. Trimming pared 5 bases from V and 2 bases from J, leaving 13 bases between. The DNA for the CDR3 is TGTGCCAGCAGTAGGGAGCGGGCGACCTACAATGAGCAGTTCTTC. This gives the protein CASSRERATYNEQFF. The entire variable domain, with the rest obtained from reference TRBV25-1 and TRBJ2-1, is as follows: EADIYQTPRYLVIGTGKKITLECSQTMGHDKMYWYQQDPGMELHLIHYSYGVNSTEKGDLSSESTVSRIRTEHFPLTLESARPSHTSQYLCASSRERATYNEQFFGPGTRLTVL.

The gene calls are TRBV27 and TRBJ2-5; 13 bases are a match to TRBD2. After removal of 5 bases from V and 5 bases from J, the junction contained 5 bases not matched to a gene. The CDR3 has 15 amino acids. Germline V gives CDR1 MNHEY, CDR2 SMNVEV (reference sequence). CDR3 in DNA: TGTGCCAGCAGTGCCGGGACTAGCGGGGTGGAGACCCAGTACTTC. Its protein product is CASSAGTSGVETQYF.

The chain employs TRBV20-1 and TRBJ1-6; D uncertain. Germline V lookup: CDR1 DFQATT, CDR2 SNEGSKA (reference sequence). The CDR3 is 13 residues long. The CDR3 here is CSSGFSYNSPLHF. Written as DNA, the CDR3 is TGCAGCTCGGGGTTCTCCTATAATTCACCCCTCCACTTT.

The chain is built from TRBV29-1 and TRBJ2-7, with 7 nucleotides matching TRBD1. The V and J ends lost 5 bases and 7 bases, in that order; junction bases with no gene match: 20. The CDR3 runs to 16 residues. From germline, CDR1 is SQVTM and CDR2 ANQGSEA. Here the CDR3 DNA reads TGCAGCGTTCTGATCGAGAACAGGGGAGCCTACAATGAGCAGTACTTC. It codes for CSVLIENRGAYNEQYF.

The gene calls are TRBV20-1 and TRBJ2-3; no definite D call. The CDR3 covers 13 residues. The V gene's germline CDR1 is DFQATT and CDR2 SNEGSKA (reference sequence). V dropped 3 bases and J dropped 5 bases, with 12 bases sitting between them. The CDR3 here is CSASRVGQDTQYF. CDR3 coding DNA: TGCAGTGCTAGTAGGGTGGGCCAAGATACGCAGTATTTT.

V is TRBV20-1 and J is TRBJ1-4; the D is unclear. Germline loops: CDR1 DFQATT, CDR2 SNEGSKA (reference sequence). Trimming left V 0 bases short and J 0 bases short, with 5 bases between. The CDR3 extends over 14 amino acids. The CDR3 sequence is CSARERATNEKLFF. The CDR3 DNA sequence: TGCAGTGCTAGAGAGAGAGCAACTAATGAAAAACTGTTTTTT.

V and J are TRBV7-9 and TRBJ2-5, with 8 bases lining up with TRBD1. The J call may be mistaken, given a closer DNA end match to TRBJ2-7. The CDR3 runs 15 residues. From germline, CDR1 is SEHNR and CDR2 FQNEAQ (reference sequence). CDR3 sequence (DNA): TGTGCCAGCAGCTTAGGTTCAGGGGGCTGGGACGAGCAGTACTTC. Translating gives CASSLGSGGWDEQYF.

The V call is TRBV18, the J call TRBJ2-1; 12 bases map to TRBD1. With V trimmed by 3 bases and J by 13 bases, 10 bases remained unmatched. The CDR3 is 15 amino acids. Germline-derived CDR1 and CDR2 are KGHSH and LQKENI. DNA for the CDR3: TGTGCCAGCTCACCGGGGACAGGGGGCGTTCTGCCCCAGTTCTTC. Translation gives CASSPGTGGVLPQFF.

The chain joins TRBV6-5 to TRBJ2-1; perhaps TRBD1 as D (7 bases). The V end was cut by 5 bases, the J end by 8 bases, with 16 bases between. The CDR3 sequence is 14 residues long. Germline loops: CDR1 MNHEY, CDR2 SVGAGI. The CDR3 DNA follows: TGTGCCAGCAGTACCGCTCAGGGGGAGGATGAGCAGTTCTTC. Amino acids: CASSTAQGEDEQFF.

This rearrangement joins TRBV20-1 to TRBJ2-1, with D maybe TRBD2 (6 bases). Trimming pared 2 bases from V and 10 bases from J, leaving 9 bases between. The CDR3 is 11 residues long. The germline gives CDR1 DFQATT, CDR2 SNEGSKA (reference sequence). This CDR3 reads CSARRAGEQFF. The CDR3 nucleotides are TGCAGTGCTAGAAGGGCGGGGGAGCAGTTCTTC.

The chain joins TRBV18 to TRBJ1-1, with no clear D. This CDR3 spans 12 amino acids. Germline loops: CDR1 KGHSH, CDR2 LQKENI. V was pared by 8 bases and J by 5 bases, with 12 bases between. CDR3 residues: CASTYSGTEAFF. The CDR3, as DNA: TGTGCCAGCACCTACAGCGGTACTGAAGCTTTCTTT.

This chain uses TRBV4-3 with TRBJ2-1, with TRBD2 matching over 7 bases. CDR1 is LGHNA, CDR2 YSLEER, per germline. J was trimmed by 5 bases and V by 8 bases; bases with no gene match: 15. This CDR3 has 16 residues. Here the CDR3 DNA reads TGCGCCAGCTCCCCCAGCGGGGTGTCCTTCAACAATGAGCAGTTCTTC. This sequence encodes CASSPSGVSFNNEQFF.

V usage is TRBV6-6 and J usage is TRBJ2-1; D is perhaps TRBD1 or TRBD2 (5 bases each). Trimming took 0 bases from V and 10 from J, leaving 13 bases between them. Germline V gene sequence: CDR1 MNHNY, CDR2 SVGAGI (reference sequence). This CDR3 comprises 14 residues. The CDR3 reads CASSYSIWDQEQFF. The CDR3 DNA is TGTGCCAGCAGTTACTCGATTTGGGACCAAGAGCAGTTCTTC.

The chain recombines TRBV12-3 or TRBV12-4 with TRBJ2-3; TRBD2 aligns across 9 bases. This CDR3 has 16 residues. J was trimmed by 2 bases and V by 6 bases; bases with no gene match: 9. The CDR3 sequence is CASRYSGGVTTDTQYF. CDR3 DNA sequence: TGTGCCAGCAGATATAGCGGGGGAGTCACCACAGATACGCAGTATTTT.

J is TRBJ2-7 and V is TRBV7-2; the match to TRBD1 covers 9 bases. The CDR3 length is 15 residues. Trimming took 7 bases from V and 7 from J; bases not matched to a gene: 14. Germline assignment: CDR1 SGHTA and CDR2 FQGNSA. DNA of the CDR3: TGTGCCAGCACCCCACAGGGGGCAAATTACAATGAGCAGTACTTC. It is translated as CASTPQGANYNEQYF. The complete variable domain, with remaining parts taken from reference TRBV7-2 and TRBJ2-7, reads GAGVSQSPSNKVTEKGKDVELRCDPISGHTALYWYRQSLGQGLEFLIYFQGNSAPDKSGLPSDRFSAERTGGSVSTLTIQRTQQEDSAVYLCASTPQGANYNEQYFGPGTRLTVT.

This clonotype has only a few counts. This chain's CDR3 is CASSLARTGGSDTQYF. As DNA, the CDR3 is TGCGCCAGCAGCTTGGCCAGGACAGGGGGCAGTGATACGCAGTATTTT. This rearrangement joins TRBV5-1 to TRBJ2-3, with 11 bases lining up with TRBD1. The length of the CDR3 is 16 residues. V lost 0 bases, J lost 6 bases, and 6 bases stayed unmatched. CDR1 is SGHRS and CDR2 is YFSETQ in the germline V gene.

This rearrangement joins TRBV6-6 to TRBJ2-5, with a possible D match to TRBD1 (5 bases). V was pared by 6 bases and J by 4 bases, with 12 bases between. The V gene's germline CDR1 is MNHNY and CDR2 SVGAGI (reference sequence). This CDR3 comprises 13 residues. Here the CDR3 DNA reads TGTGCCAGCAGGCCCCAGGGCGGAGAGACCCAGTACTTC. This gives the protein CASRPQGGETQYF.

The rearrangement joins TRBV7-9 to TRBJ1-2; 8 nucleotides agree with TRBD1. This CDR3 contains 14 residues. The junction had 10 bases not matched to a gene; V was cut back by 5 bases and J by 8 bases. CDR1 and CDR2 from the germline V gene are SEHNR and FQNEAQ (reference sequence). The DNA of the CDR3 is TGTGCCAGCAGCGATACCGACAGGGGAAAGGGCTACACCTTC. Protein product: CASSDTDRGKGYTF.

V usage is TRBV5-4 and J usage is TRBJ2-5; 12 positions match TRBD2. Losses at the gene ends were 3 bases for V and 9 bases for J; bases not matched to a gene: 9. The CDR3 consists of 15 residues. CDR1 and CDR2 from the germline V gene are SGHNT and YYREEE (reference sequence). Here the CDR3 DNA reads TGTGCCAGCAGCTCTAGCGGGGGGGCCACTGAGGCCCAGTACTTC. Its protein is CASSSSGGATEAQYF.

The V gene is TRBV5-1, the J gene TRBJ2-7; 7 bases are a match to TRBD2. The junction had 7 bases not matched to a gene; V was cut back by 1 base and J by 0 bases. The CDR3 covers 16 residues. Germline CDR1 and CDR2: SGHRS and YFSETQ. CDR3 sequence (DNA): TGCGCCAGCAGCTTGTCAGCCGGGGGGATCTCCTACGAGCAGTACTTC. This encodes CASSLSAGGISYEQYF.

This chain links TRBV4-3 with TRBJ2-7; perhaps TRBD1 as D (6 bases). CDR1 is LGHNA, CDR2 YSLEER, per germline. V dropped 0 bases and J dropped 7 bases, with 16 bases sitting between them. CDR3 size: 15 residues. The CDR3 protein is CASSQDRGHPTEQYF. The CDR3 nucleotides read TGCGCCAGCAGCCAAGATAGGGGACACCCTACGGAGCAGTACTTC.

The gene calls are TRBV2 and TRBJ2-3; 8 bases align to TRBD1. The CDR3 totals 15 residues. Germline loops: CDR1 SNHLY, CDR2 FYNNEI. V gave up 6 bases and J gave up 0 bases; unmatched junction bases: 5. In nucleotides, the CDR3 is TGTGCCAGCAGGCGACAGGGGCCTAGCACAGATACGCAGTATTTT. Protein sequence: CASRRQGPSTDTQYF.

V and J are TRBV6-1 and TRBJ2-1; D possibly corresponds to TRBD1 (5 bases). CDR1 is MNHNS, CDR2 SASEGT, per germline. Trimming cost V 0 bases and J 5 bases, with 14 bases left between them. The CDR3 has 16 amino acids. The CDR3 loop reads CASSEARRGRDNEQFF. The DNA for the CDR3 is TGTGCCAGCAGTGAAGCGAGAAGGGGTAGGGACAATGAGCAGTTCTTC.